This T cell receptor (beta chain) was captured in a study of blood T cell repertoires in COVID-19. Trimming cost V 7 bases and J 4 bases; bases outside gene matches: 13. Germline V gene data show CDR1 as SGHRS and CDR2 as YFSETQ. This CDR3 is built from 16 residues. Repertoires were generated with immunoSEQ multiplex PCR, while TCRdb's copy carries only in-frame clones and drops some. The sample records some 530,000 clones, 88% being singletons. Input material: PBMCs or T cells enriched from blood (not recorded which). The clonotype comes from a woman in her fifties or sixties who had recovered from COVID-19. The genes are TRBV5-1 and TRBJ2-2, with TRBD1 matching over 7 bases. The CDR3 protein is CASSVQGTIGTGELFF. The CDR3 DNA reads as TGCGCCAGCTCCGTACAGGGGACGATTGGCACCGGGGAGCTGTTTTTT.